This T cell receptor (beta chain) was profiled in a study of blood T cell repertoires in COVID-19. Germline CDR1 SGHDT, CDR2 YYEEEE. CDR3 length: 15 amino acids. V lost 3 bases and J lost 4; bases outside the gene matches: 7. Clones were sequenced by immunoSEQ multiplex PCR, and TCRdb holds only the in-frame ones, with some missing. The sample yields hundreds of thousands of clones, approximately 87% seen once. Recovery meant two consecutive negative NP/OP PCR tests, professional clearance, or resolved symptoms. The chain has TRBV5-6 and TRBJ1-2; 9 bases are a match to TRBD1. This clonotype originated in a woman aged 45-65 years who had recovered from COVID-19. Sequenced input: PBMCs or T cells enriched from blood (not recorded which). This CDR3 is CASSWGTGLAYGYTF. CDR3 sequence (DNA): TGTGCCAGCAGCTGGGGGACAGGGCTGGCCTATGGCTACACCTTC.